These 16 T cell receptor beta chains were sequenced from one sample in a study of cytomegalovirus exposure and HLA in healthy donors. PCR used 60 Vbeta primers and 13 Jbeta primers. TCRdb's table, derived via immunoSEQ multiplex PCR, lists solely in-frame clones and lacks some. The sample has 110,000 to 150,000 clones, about 75% seen once. Sequencing input: PBMCs. These TCRs come from a man between 60 and 70 years old in good health and CMV-seronegative.

The V gene is TRBV7-3, the J gene TRBJ2-2; weak D call: TRBD1 (5 bases). Germline-derived CDR1 and CDR2 are SGHTA and FQGTGA. V was shortened by 7 bases and J by 4 bases, with 7 bases between the two germline ends. The CDR3 totals 12 residues. The CDR3 sequence is CASNQGTGELFF. The CDR3 DNA sequence: TGTGCCAGCAACCAGGGCACCGGGGAGCTGTTTTTT.

The rearrangement uses TRBV7-2 and TRBJ2-5, with 7 positions matching TRBD1. Germline values: CDR1 SGHTA, CDR2 FQGNSA. Trimming removed 3 bases from V and 3 bases from J; junction bases left unmatched: 10. This CDR3 region has 16 residues. The CDR3 reads CASSFPTGTAEETQYF. CDR3 bases: TGTGCCAGCAGCTTCCCGACAGGGACGGCCGAAGAGACCCAGTACTTC.

This clone has only a few counts. V usage is TRBV15 and J usage is TRBJ2-3; D might be TRBD2 (6 bases). Germline CDR1 reads LNHNV; CDR2 reads YYDKDF (reference sequence). V gave up 4 bases and J gave up 8 bases, with 16 bases separating them. The CDR3 is 14 amino acids. The CDR3: CATSIGRLGGTQYF. The DNA for the CDR3 is TGTGCCACCAGCATAGGGCGGCTGGGGGGTACGCAGTATTTT.

The rearrangement uses TRBV7-2 and TRBJ2-3, with 9 bases identical to TRBD1. CDR1 is SGHTA, CDR2 FQGNSA, per germline. J gave up 0 bases and V 5 bases, and 9 bases lay outside the gene matches. There are 17 residues in the CDR3. This CDR3 is CASSLRDRATSTDTQYF. The CDR3 DNA is TGTGCCAGCAGCCTAAGGGACAGGGCAACTAGCACAGATACGCAGTATTTT. The full variable domain, its missing parts supplied by reference TRBV7-2 and TRBJ2-3, is GAGVSQSPSNKVTEKGKDVELRCDPISGHTALYWYRQSLGQGLEFLIYFQGNSAPDKSGLPSDRFSAERTGGSVSTLTIQRTQQEDSAVYLCASSLRDRATSTDTQYFGPGTRLTVL.

The rearrangement links TRBV21-1 to TRBJ2-7; no DNA check was done on the table's D call, TRBD1. TRBV21-1 is marked as a pseudogene. This CDR3 is 12 amino acids long. The CDR3 bases are TGTGCCAGCACCGGACAGGCCTACGAGCAGTACTTC. Translating gives CASTGQAYEQYF.

This clone was recorded a few times. The chain recombines TRBV28 with TRBJ1-6, with TRBD1 matching over 8 bases. The CDR3 extends over 16 amino acids. Germline lookup yields CDR1 MDHEN and CDR2 SYDVKM. Trimming took 6 bases from V and 4 from J; bases not matched to a gene: 8. CDR3 sequence (DNA): TGTGCCAGCAGGCCCGGACAGGGTTTTTATAATTCACCCCTCCACTTT. Translating it yields CASRPGQGFYNSPLHF.

V usage is TRBV10-1 and J usage is TRBJ1-6, with 8 bases fitting TRBD1. Germline-derived CDR1 and CDR2 are WNHNN and SYGVQD (reference sequence). The CDR3 extends over 16 amino acids. J lost 9 bases, V lost 9 bases, and 16 bases had no gene match. In DNA form, the CDR3 reads TGCGCCAGAGTAGTGGTTGCGGACAGGGAGGGTTCACCCCTCCACTTT. This translates into CARVVVADREGSPLHF.

This chain links TRBV27 with TRBJ1-5, with 9 bases aligning to TRBD1. The germline V gene has CDR1 MNHEY and CDR2 SMNVEV (reference sequence). Trimming cost V 0 bases and J 11 bases; bases outside gene matches: 20. This CDR3 region has 19 residues. CDR3 nucleotide sequence: TGTGCCAGCAGTTTATCGACCTCCGCGACAGGGGGTGGGCTGGGGACCCAGCATTTT. It is translated as CASSLSTSATGGGLGTQHF.

This clone was observed a handful of times. The gene calls are TRBV6-1 and TRBJ2-1; 8 bases align to TRBD2. Germline lookup yields CDR1 MNHNS and CDR2 SASEGT. V lost 4 bases to trimming and J lost 4 bases; unmatched junction nucleotides: 3. The CDR3 loop spans 14 amino acids. The CDR3 sequence: CASSALADYNEQFF. For the CDR3, the DNA is TGTGCCAGCAGTGCACTAGCGGATTACAATGAGCAGTTCTTC.

The chain has TRBV10-3 and TRBJ1-1; 7 bases map to TRBD1. CDR1 ENHRY and CDR2 SYGVKD come from the germline V gene. This CDR3 spans 12 amino acids. Trimming removed 10 bases from V and 1 base from J; junction bases left unmatched: 3. For the CDR3, the DNA is TGTGCCACGGGACAGTCGAACACTGAAGCTTTCTTT. Translated, it gives CATGQSNTEAFF.

The gene calls are TRBV7-3 and TRBJ2-3, with 8 bases aligning to TRBD2. CDR1 and CDR2 from the germline V gene are SGHTA and FQGTGA. This CDR3 comprises 17 residues. J was trimmed by 6 bases and V by 3 bases; bases with no gene match: 14. CDR3 sequence: CASSLNTDGRAGDTQYF. The CDR3 DNA reads as TGTGCCAGCAGCTTGAATACTGACGGGAGGGCCGGGGATACGCAGTATTTT.

The sample holds a few counts of this clone. The CDR3 reads CASSVGPGQTDTQYF. The CDR3 DNA follows: TGTGCCAGCAGCGTAGGTCCGGGACAGACAGATACGCAGTATTTT. The rearrangement joins TRBV9 to TRBJ2-3; TRBD1 aligns across 7 bases. The CDR3 covers 15 residues. CDR1 is SGDLS and CDR2 is YYNGEE in the germline V gene. Germline trimming cut 0 bases from V and 3 bases from J; bases unmatched to any gene: 4.

The chain joins TRBV7-2 to TRBJ2-1; 9 bases align to TRBD2. The V segment lost 1 base and the J segment 5 bases; nucleotides outside the gene matches: 3. This CDR3 spans 15 amino acids. Germline CDR1 reads SGHTA; CDR2 reads FQGNSA. The CDR3 DNA follows: TGTGCCAGCAGCTTAGGTCTAGCGGGGCACAATGAGCAGTTCTTC. Amino acids: CASSLGLAGHNEQFF.

The gene calls are TRBV4-3 and TRBJ2-1, with D hard to call. This CDR3 spans 14 amino acids. Germline V lookup: CDR1 LGHNA, CDR2 YSLEER. Deletions cut 1 base from V and 4 bases from J, with 8 bases between. The CDR3 loop reads CASSQGRRYNEQFF. The CDR3, as DNA: TGCGCCAGCAGCCAAGGGCGCAGGTACAATGAGCAGTTCTTC.

This rearrangement joins TRBV6-5 to TRBJ1-1; D not resolved. The ends were cut back, 0 bases at V and 0 bases at J, with 11 bases in the middle. The germline CDR1 and CDR2 sequences are MNHEY and SVGAGI. The CDR3 is made up of 16 amino acids. CDR3 coding DNA: TGTGCCAGCAGTTACTCGGGTGGGGAGATGAACACTGAAGCTTTCTTT. It codes for CASSYSGGEMNTEAFF.

The V gene is TRBV7-6, the J gene TRBJ2-1; 9 bases are shared with TRBD2. Germline V lookup: CDR1 SGHVS, CDR2 FNYEAQ. The CDR3 has 15 residues. Germline trimming cut 4 bases from V and 7 bases from J; bases unmatched to any gene: 8. The CDR3 DNA reads as TGTGCCAGCAGCTCCCGGGCGGGAGGGCAGAATGAGCAGTTCTTC. This translates into CASSSRAGGQNEQFF.